The sequence of this T cell receptor (beta chain) was determined in a study of beta chain features in type 1 diabetes. Overall study context: Age, gender and cell yields were alike across patients and healthy donors.

From germline, CDR1 is SQVTM and CDR2 ANQGSEA. This CDR3 comprises 14 residues. With 7 bases removed from V and 0 bases from J, the gap between germline ends came to 15 bases. As every portion of the isolated RNA was reverse transcribed, the sequencing read expressed TCRB transcripts. Measured with immunoSEQ multiplex PCR; TCRdb has only the in-frame clones, and not every one. Here the sample spans roughly 730,000 clones, 13% being singletons. Whole-study findings and limits: Sequencing from cDNA could over-represent high-TCR-expressing cells. Type 1 diabetes patients showed a moderate but significant shortening of TCRB CDR3s in all four CD4+ subsets. More deletions and fewer insertions at VDJ junctions were seen in type 1 diabetes patients.

Markers CD45RO/CCR7/CD25/CD127/CD95/CD27 served to sort CD4+ naive, central memory, regulatory and stem cell-like memory cells. This clone has only a few counts. The antigen is undetermined. Source material: naive CD4+ T cells from blood. The TCR sequence derives from a man between 18 and 35 years old with type 1 diabetes. The chain uses TRBV29-1 and TRBJ1-1; D is unresolved. CDR3 amino acids: CSAERTEMNTEAFF. For the CDR3, the DNA is TGCAGCGCCGAACGTACAGAGATGAACACTGAAGCTTTCTTT.